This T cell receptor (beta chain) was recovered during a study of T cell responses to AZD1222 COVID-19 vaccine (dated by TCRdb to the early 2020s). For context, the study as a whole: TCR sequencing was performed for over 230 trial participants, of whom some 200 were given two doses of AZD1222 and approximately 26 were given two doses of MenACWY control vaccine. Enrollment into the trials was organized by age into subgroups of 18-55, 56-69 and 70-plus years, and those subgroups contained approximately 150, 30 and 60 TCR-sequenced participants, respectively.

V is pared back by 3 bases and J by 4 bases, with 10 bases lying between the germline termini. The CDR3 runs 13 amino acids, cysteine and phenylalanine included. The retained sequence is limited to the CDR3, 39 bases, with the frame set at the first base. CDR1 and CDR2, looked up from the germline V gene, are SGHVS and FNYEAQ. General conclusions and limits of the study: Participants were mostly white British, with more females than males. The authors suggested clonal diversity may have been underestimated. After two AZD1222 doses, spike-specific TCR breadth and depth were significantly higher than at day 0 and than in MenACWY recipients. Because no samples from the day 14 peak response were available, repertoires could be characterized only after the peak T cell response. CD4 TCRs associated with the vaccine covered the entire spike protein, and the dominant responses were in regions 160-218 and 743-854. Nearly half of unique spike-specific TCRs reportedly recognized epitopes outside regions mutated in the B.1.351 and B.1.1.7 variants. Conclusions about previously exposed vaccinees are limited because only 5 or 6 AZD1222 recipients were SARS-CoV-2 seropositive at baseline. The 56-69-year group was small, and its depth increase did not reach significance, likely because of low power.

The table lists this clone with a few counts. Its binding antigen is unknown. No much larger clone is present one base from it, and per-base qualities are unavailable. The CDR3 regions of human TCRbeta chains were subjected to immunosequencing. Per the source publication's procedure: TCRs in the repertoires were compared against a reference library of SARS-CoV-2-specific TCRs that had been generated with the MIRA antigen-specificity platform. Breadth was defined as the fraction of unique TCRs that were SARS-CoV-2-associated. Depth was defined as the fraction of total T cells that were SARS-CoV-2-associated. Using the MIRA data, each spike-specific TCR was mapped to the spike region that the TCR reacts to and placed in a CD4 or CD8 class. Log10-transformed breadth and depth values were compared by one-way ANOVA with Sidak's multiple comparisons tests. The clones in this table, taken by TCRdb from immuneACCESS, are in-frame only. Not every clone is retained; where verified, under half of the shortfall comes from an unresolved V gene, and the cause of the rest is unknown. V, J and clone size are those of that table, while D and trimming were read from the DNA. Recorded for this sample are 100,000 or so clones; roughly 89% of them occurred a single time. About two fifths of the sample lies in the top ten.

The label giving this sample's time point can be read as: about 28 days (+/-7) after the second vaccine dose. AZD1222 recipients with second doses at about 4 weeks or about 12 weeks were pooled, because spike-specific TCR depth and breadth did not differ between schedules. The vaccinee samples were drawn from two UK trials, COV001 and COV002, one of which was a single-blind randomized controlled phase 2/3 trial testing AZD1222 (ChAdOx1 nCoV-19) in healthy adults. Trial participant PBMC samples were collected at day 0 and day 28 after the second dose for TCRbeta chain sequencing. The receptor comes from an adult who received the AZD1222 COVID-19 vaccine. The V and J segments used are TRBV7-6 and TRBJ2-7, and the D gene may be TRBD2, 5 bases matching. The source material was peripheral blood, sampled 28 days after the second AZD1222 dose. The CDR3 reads CASSLRLRYEQYF. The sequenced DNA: TGTGCCAGCAGCTTGCGACTAAGATACGAGCAGTACTTC.